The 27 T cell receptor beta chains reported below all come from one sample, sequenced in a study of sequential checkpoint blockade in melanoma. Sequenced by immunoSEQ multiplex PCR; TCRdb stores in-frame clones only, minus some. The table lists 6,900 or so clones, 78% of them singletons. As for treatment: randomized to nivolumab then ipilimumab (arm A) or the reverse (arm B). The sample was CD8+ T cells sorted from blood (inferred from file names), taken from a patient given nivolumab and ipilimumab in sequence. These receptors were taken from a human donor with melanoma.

This chain's CDR3 is CASSSRTGLAGDEQYF. CDR3 DNA: TGTGCCAGCAGCTCCCGGACAGGACTAGCGGGAGACGAGCAGTACTTC. V usage is TRBV7-6 and J usage is TRBJ2-7; 13 bases map to TRBD2. Germline V gene lookup returns CDR1 SGHVS and CDR2 FNYEAQ. The junction had 8 bases not matched to a gene; V was cut back by 4 bases and J by 5 bases. The CDR3 extends over 16 amino acids.

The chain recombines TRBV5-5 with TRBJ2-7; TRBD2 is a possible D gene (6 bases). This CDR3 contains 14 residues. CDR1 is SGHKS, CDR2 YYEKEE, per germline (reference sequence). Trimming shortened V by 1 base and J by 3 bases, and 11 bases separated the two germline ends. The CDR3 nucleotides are TGTGCCAGCAGCTTGATCTGGGGGGACTACGAGCAGTACTTC. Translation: CASSLIWGDYEQYF.

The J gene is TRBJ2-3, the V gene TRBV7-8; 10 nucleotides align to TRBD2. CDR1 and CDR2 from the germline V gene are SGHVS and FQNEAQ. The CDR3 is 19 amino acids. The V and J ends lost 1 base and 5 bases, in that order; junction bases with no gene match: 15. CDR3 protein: CASSLGGSAGGSAIDTQYF. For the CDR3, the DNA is TGTGCCAGCAGCTTAGGGGGGTCAGCGGGAGGGAGTGCTATAGATACGCAGTATTTT.

The DNA of the CDR3 is TGTGCCAGCAGTTTGGAGTATAGCAATCAGCCCCAGCATTTT. Translated, it gives CASSLEYSNQPQHF. This chain joins TRBV28 and TRBJ1-5, with no clear D. The CDR3 totals 14 residues. The V and J ends lost 3 bases and 0 bases respectively, with 6 bases between them. CDR1 is MDHEN and CDR2 is SYDVKM in the germline V gene.

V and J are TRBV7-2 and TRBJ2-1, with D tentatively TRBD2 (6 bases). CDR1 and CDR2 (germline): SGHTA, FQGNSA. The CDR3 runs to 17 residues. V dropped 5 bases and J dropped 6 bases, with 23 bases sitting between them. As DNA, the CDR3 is TGTGCCAGCAGCGAACACCGGGACTCCTACGTATCCAATGAGCAGTTCTTC. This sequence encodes CASSEHRDSYVSNEQFF. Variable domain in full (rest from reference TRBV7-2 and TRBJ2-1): GAGVSQSPSNKVTEKGKDVELRCDPISGHTALYWYRQSLGQGLEFLIYFQGNSAPDKSGLPSDRFSAERTGGSVSTLTIQRTQQEDSAVYLCASSEHRDSYVSNEQFFGPGTRLTVL.

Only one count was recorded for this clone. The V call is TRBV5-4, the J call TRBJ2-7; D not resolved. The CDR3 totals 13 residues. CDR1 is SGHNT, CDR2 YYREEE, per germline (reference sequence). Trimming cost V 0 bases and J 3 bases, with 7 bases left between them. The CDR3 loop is CASSLVGSYEQYF. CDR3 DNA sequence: TGTGCCAGCAGCTTGGTGGGCAGCTACGAGCAGTACTTC.

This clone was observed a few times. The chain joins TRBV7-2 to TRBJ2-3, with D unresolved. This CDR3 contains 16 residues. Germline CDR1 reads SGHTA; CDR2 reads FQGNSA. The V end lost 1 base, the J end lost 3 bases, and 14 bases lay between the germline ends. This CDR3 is CASSLVAGAATDTQYF. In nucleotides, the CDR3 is TGTGCCAGCAGCTTAGTGGCAGGTGCCGCAACAGATACGCAGTATTTT.

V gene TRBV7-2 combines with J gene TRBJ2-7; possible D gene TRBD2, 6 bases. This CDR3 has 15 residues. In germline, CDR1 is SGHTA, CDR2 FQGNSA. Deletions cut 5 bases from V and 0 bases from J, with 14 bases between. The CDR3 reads CASSVRGFGSYEQYF. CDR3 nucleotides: TGTGCCAGCAGCGTGCGGGGCTTCGGCTCCTACGAGCAGTACTTC. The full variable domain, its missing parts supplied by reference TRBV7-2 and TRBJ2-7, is GAGVSQSPSNKVTEKGKDVELRCDPISGHTALYWYRQSLGQGLEFLIYFQGNSAPDKSGLPSDRFSAERTGGSVSTLTIQRTQQEDSAVYLCASSVRGFGSYEQYFGPGTRLTVT.

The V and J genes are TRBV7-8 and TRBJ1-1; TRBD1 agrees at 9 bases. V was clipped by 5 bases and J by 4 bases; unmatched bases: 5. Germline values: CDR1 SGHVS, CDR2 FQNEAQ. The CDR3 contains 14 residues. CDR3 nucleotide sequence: TGTGCCAGCAGCGAGGACAGGGGATTCACTGAAGCTTTCTTT. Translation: CASSEDRGFTEAFF. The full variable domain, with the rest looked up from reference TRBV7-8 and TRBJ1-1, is GAGVSQSPRYKVAKRGQDVALRCDPISGHVSLFWYQQALGQGPEFLTYFQNEAQLDKSGLPSDRFFAERPEGSVSTLKIQRTQQEDSAVYLCASSEDRGFTEAFFGQGTRLTVV.

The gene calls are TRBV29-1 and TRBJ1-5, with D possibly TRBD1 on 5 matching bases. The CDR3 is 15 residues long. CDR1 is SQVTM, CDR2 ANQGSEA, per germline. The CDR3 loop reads CRVAGFRVGNQPQHF. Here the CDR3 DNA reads TGCAGAGTAGCAGGGTTCAGGGTGGGCAATCAGCCCCAGCATTTT.

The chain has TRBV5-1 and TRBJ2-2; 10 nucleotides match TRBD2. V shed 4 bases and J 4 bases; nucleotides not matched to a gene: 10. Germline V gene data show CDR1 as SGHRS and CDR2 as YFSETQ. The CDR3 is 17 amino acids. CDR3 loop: CASSPAASGSFTGELFF. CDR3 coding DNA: TGCGCCAGCAGCCCCGCTGCTAGCGGGAGCTTCACCGGGGAGCTGTTTTTT.

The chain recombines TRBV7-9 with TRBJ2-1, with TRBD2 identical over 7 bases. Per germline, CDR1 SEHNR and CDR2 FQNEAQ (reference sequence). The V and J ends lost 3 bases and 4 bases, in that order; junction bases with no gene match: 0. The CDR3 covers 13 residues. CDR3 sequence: CASSLGLYNEQFF. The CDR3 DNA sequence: TGTGCCAGCAGCTTGGGACTATACAATGAGCAGTTCTTC.

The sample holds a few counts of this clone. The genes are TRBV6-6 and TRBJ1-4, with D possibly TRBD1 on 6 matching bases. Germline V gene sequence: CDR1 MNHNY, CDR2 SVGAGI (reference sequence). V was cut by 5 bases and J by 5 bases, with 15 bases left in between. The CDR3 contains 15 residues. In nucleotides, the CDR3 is TGTGCCAGCAGTCCTCGGGACAATCTGAATGAAAAACTGTTTTTT. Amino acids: CASSPRDNLNEKLFF.

Written as DNA, the CDR3 is TGTGCAAGTCGAAATATTACCGGGACAGACTCTGGAAACACCATATATTTT. It is translated as CASRNITGTDSGNTIYF. The rearrangement joins TRBV12-2 to TRBJ1-3; the table's D call TRBD1 went unverified against the DNA. TRBV12-2 is annotated as a pseudogene. This CDR3 is built from 17 residues.

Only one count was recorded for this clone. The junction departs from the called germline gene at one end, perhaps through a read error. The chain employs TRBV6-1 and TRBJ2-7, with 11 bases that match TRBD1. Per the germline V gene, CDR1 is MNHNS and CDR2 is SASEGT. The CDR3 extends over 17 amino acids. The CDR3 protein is CASSQASPGTGGFEQYF. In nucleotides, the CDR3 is TGTGCCAGCAGTCAAGCCAGCCCCGGGACAGGGGGATTCGAGCAGTACTTC.

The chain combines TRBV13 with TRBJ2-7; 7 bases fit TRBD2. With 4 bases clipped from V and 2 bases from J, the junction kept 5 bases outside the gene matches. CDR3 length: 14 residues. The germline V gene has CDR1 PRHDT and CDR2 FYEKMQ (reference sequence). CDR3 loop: CASSSGTTAYEQYF. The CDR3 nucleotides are TGTGCCAGCAGCTCCGGGACTACCGCCTACGAGCAGTACTTC.

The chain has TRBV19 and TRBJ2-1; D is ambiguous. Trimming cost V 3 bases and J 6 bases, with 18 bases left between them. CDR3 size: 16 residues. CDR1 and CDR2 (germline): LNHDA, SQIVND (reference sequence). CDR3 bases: TGTGCCAGTAGTATTGGCCCTCGGCTGGCGGCCAATGAGCAGTTCTTC. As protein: CASSIGPRLAANEQFF. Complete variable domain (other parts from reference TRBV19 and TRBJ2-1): DGGITQSPKYLFRKEGQNVTLSCEQNLNHDAMYWYRQDPGQGLRLIYYSQIVNDFQKGDIAEGYSVSREKKESFPLTVTSAQKNPTAFYLCASSIGPRLAANEQFFGPGTRLTVL.

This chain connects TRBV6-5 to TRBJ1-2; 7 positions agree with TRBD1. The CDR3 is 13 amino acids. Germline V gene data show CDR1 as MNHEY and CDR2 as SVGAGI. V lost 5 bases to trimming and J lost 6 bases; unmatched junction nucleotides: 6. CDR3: CASSHHRGDGYTF. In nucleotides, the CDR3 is TGTGCCAGCAGTCACCACAGGGGTGATGGCTACACCTTC.

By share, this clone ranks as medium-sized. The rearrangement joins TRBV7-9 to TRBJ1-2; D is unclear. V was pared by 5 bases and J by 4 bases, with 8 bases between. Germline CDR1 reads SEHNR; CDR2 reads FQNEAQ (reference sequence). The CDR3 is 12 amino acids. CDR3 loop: CASSREGYGYTF. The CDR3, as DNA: TGTGCCAGCAGCAGGGAGGGCTATGGCTACACCTTC.

The CDR3 nucleotides are TGTGCCAGCAGTCGTGGCACAGATACGCAGTATTTT. Translating it yields CASSRGTDTQYF. The V and J genes are TRBV7-9 and TRBJ2-3; D call uncertain. The V gene lost 6 bases and the J gene lost 1 base, with 5 bases spanning the gap. This CDR3 comprises 12 residues. Germline CDR1 is SEHNR and CDR2 is FQNEAQ (reference sequence).

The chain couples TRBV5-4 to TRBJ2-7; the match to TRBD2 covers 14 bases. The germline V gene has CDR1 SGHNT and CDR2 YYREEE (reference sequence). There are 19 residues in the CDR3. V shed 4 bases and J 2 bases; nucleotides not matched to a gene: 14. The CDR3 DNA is TGTGCCAGCAGCCCGACACTGATCAGGACTAGCGGGAGGCCCTACGAGCAGTACTTC. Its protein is CASSPTLIRTSGRPYEQYF.

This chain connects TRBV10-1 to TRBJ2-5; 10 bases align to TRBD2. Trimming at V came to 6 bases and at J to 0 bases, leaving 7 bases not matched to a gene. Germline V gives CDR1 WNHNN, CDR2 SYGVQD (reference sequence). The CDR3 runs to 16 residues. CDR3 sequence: CASSPGTSADQETQYF. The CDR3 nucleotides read TGCGCCAGCAGCCCCGGGACTAGCGCCGACCAAGAGACCCAGTACTTC.

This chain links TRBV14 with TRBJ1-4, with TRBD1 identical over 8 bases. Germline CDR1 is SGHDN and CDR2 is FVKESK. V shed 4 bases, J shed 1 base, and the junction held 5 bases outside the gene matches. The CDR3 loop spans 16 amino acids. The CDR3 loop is CASSPRTGRTNEKLFF. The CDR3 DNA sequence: TGTGCCAGCAGCCCCCGGACAGGGCGAACTAATGAAAAACTGTTTTTT.

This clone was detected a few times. CDR3 amino acids: CASSQVASGAPSTDTQYF. DNA of the CDR3: TGCGCCAGCAGCCAAGTGGCTAGCGGGGCCCCTAGCACAGATACGCAGTATTTT. J is TRBJ2-3 and V is TRBV4-1; 9 positions agree with TRBD2. CDR3 length: 18 amino acids. V trimming: 1 base; J trimming: 0 bases; junction bases outside the gene matches: 8. Germline CDR1 and CDR2: MGHRA and YSYEKL.

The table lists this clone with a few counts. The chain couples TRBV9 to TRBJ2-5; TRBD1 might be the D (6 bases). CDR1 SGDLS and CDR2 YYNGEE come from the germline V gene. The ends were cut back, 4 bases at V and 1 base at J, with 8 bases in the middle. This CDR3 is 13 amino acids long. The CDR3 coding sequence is TGTGCCAGCAGCTCCAGGGGCCAAGAGACCCAGTACTTC. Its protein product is CASSSRGQETQYF.

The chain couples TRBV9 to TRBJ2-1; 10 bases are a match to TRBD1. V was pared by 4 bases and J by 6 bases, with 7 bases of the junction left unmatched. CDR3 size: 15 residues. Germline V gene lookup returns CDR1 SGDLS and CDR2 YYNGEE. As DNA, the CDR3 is TGTGCCAGCAGCTCAGGGACAGGGGTGGGCAATGAGCAGTTCTTC. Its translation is CASSSGTGVGNEQFF.

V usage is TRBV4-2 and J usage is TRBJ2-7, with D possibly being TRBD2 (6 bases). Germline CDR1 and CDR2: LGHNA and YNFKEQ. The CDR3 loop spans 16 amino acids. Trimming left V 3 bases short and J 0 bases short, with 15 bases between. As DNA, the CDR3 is TGTGCCAGCAGCCAGAGAGCGGGCCTGTCCTCCTACGAGCAGTACTTC. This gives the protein CASSQRAGLSSYEQYF.